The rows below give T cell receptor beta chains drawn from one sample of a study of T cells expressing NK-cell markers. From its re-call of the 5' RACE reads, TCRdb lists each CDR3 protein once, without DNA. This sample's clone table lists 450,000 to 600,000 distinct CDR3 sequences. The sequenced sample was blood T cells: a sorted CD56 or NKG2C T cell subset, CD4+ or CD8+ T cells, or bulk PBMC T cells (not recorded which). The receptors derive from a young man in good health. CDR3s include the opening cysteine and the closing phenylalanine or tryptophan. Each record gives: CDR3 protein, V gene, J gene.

cdr3_aa: CASSQFGLSNNEQFF; v_call: TRBV5-1; j_call: TRBJ2-1
cdr3_aa: CASSGDGLAGVGYEQYF; v_call: TRBV5-6; j_call: TRBJ2-7
cdr3_aa: CASSLIGGGARTGSYNEQFF; v_call: TRBV11-1; j_call: TRBJ2-1
cdr3_aa: CASSGQGGAGANVLTF; v_call: TRBV25-1; j_call: TRBJ2-6
cdr3_aa: CASSAGDYGYTF; v_call: TRBV5-1; j_call: TRBJ1-2
cdr3_aa: CASSPLDRAKNIQYF; v_call: TRBV18; j_call: TRBJ2-4
cdr3_aa: CASTGTFYEQYF; v_call: TRBV7-9; j_call: TRBJ2-7
cdr3_aa: CSVVPGLAGLGEQFF; v_call: TRBV29-1; j_call: TRBJ2-1
cdr3_aa: CASSFGGGSGQETQYF; v_call: TRBV12-3/TRBV12-4; j_call: TRBJ2-5
cdr3_aa: CASSLGGAGNTEAFF; v_call: TRBV5-1; j_call: TRBJ1-1
cdr3_aa: CATSDADASGETQYF; v_call: TRBV24-1; j_call: TRBJ2-5
cdr3_aa: CSGRTANKETQYF; v_call: TRBV29-1; j_call: TRBJ2-5
cdr3_aa: CSGRHSQETQYF; v_call: TRBV29-1; j_call: TRBJ2-5
cdr3_aa: CASSPQTGGAYNEQFF; v_call: TRBV12-3/TRBV12-4; j_call: TRBJ2-1
cdr3_aa: CASSPGGWAVKNEQFF; v_call: TRBV7-9; j_call: TRBJ2-1
cdr3_aa: CASSLQTNNEQFF; v_call: TRBV5-1; j_call: TRBJ2-1
cdr3_aa: CASSPGTATDTQYF; v_call: TRBV4-3; j_call: TRBJ2-3
cdr3_aa: CSARGGLAANNEQFF; v_call: TRBV20-1; j_call: TRBJ2-1
cdr3_aa: CASSLARTDTNTGELFF; v_call: TRBV12-3/TRBV12-4; j_call: TRBJ2-2
cdr3_aa: CASSQGQGPKQETQYF; v_call: TRBV3-1; j_call: TRBJ2-5
cdr3_aa: CASSLGLNRGYEQFF; v_call: TRBV7-2; j_call: TRBJ2-1
cdr3_aa: CSARTSLAPSSGANVLTF; v_call: TRBV20-1; j_call: TRBJ2-6
cdr3_aa: CASSFKTSGDSREQFF; v_call: TRBV11-2; j_call: TRBJ2-1
cdr3_aa: CASSLRTGSYNEQFF; v_call: TRBV7-9; j_call: TRBJ2-1